Listed below are T cell receptor beta chains from one sample, sequenced in a study of blood T cell repertoires in COVID-19. The data were produced by immunoSEQ multiplex PCR, yet TCRdb's version contains in-frame clones alone and is incomplete. Of roughly 200,000 clones in the sample, roughly 88% were seen once. Sequencing was done on a sample of peripheral blood. These receptors all stem from a man aged 55-75 years with acute or convalescent COVID-19. CDR3s include the opening cysteine and the closing phenylalanine or tryptophan. Each record gives: V gene, D gene, J gene, CDR3 protein. A D gene is named only where the DNA matches it firmly.

V: TRBV10-3
D: .
J: TRBJ1-5
CDR3: CAISAGEGSEPQHF

V: TRBV2
D: TRBD2
J: TRBJ2-7
CDR3: CASSAGTSGTYEQYF

V: TRBV24-1
D: .
J: TRBJ2-7
CDR3: CATSPAGSLYEQYF

V: TRBV28
D: TRBD1
J: TRBJ2-7
CDR3: CASSPAGTGKHEQYF

V: TRBV7-2
D: TRBD1
J: TRBJ1-1
CDR3: CASSLAGQGGNTEAFF

V: TRBV28
D: TRBD1
J: TRBJ1-5
CDR3: CASSFPPTSRQGGRQPQHF

V: TRBV4-1
D: TRBD2
J: TRBJ2-7
CDR3: CASSRSGLAGGPDEQYF

V: TRBV7-9
D: .
J: TRBJ1-1
CDR3: CASTVAELTCAFF

V: TRBV6-5
D: .
J: TRBJ1-4
CDR3: CASSNSGELFF

V: TRBV30
D: TRBD2
J: TRBJ2-2
CDR3: CAWSVYSAGSIGELFF

V: TRBV28
D: .
J: TRBJ1-5
CDR3: CASGEGGYSNQPQHF

V: TRBV27
D: TRBD2
J: TRBJ2-5
CDR3: CASSFSRLAGGPRETQYF

V: TRBV14
D: .
J: TRBJ2-1
CDR3: CASSGQIYNEQFF

V: TRBV5-1
D: TRBD1
J: TRBJ1-4
CDR3: CASSLGQANEKLFF

V: TRBV28
D: TRBD1
J: TRBJ2-5
CDR3: CASRPGQGETQYF

V: TRBV6-1
D: TRBD2
J: TRBJ2-5
CDR3: CASSDPGTSGETQYF

V: TRBV2
D: TRBD1
J: TRBJ2-5
CDR3: CASSEGTGRQETQYF

V: TRBV4-1
D: TRBD1
J: TRBJ1-2
CDR3: CASSQEDRGTYGYTF

V: TRBV11-2
D: TRBD1
J: TRBJ1-2
CDR3: CASSLDYRGIDYGYTF

V: TRBV18
D: TRBD2
J: TRBJ2-1
CDR3: CASSLNYPGSSGGSYNEQFF

V: TRBV24-1
D: TRBD2
J: TRBJ2-1
CDR3: CATRSGRGSYNEQFF

V: TRBV6-2/TRBV6-3
D: TRBD2
J: TRBJ2-1
CDR3: CASSHGSGLVPYEQFF

V: TRBV24-1
D: TRBD1
J: TRBJ2-3
CDR3: CATSAHTGGWGDTQYF

V: TRBV7-9
D: .
J: TRBJ2-2
CDR3: CASSLNRVTNTGELFF

V: TRBV2
D: .
J: TRBJ2-5
CDR3: CASSTLEGRFQETQYF

V: TRBV7-9
D: .
J: TRBJ2-7
CDR3: CASTGTASYEQYF

V: TRBV25-1
D: .
J: TRBJ2-2
CDR3: CASSEGGRNTGELFF

V: TRBV5-1
D: .
J: TRBJ2-7
CDR3: CASSPRSPGEQYF

V: TRBV28
D: .
J: TRBJ1-4
CDR3: CASSLATPEEKLFF

V: TRBV5-1
D: TRBD2
J: TRBJ2-2
CDR3: CASSVLAGKAGELFF

V: TRBV10-3
D: TRBD2
J: TRBJ2-7
CDR3: CAINPSGSSYEQYF

V: TRBV11-2
D: TRBD1
J: TRBJ2-7
CDR3: CASSTYRGPHEQYF

V: TRBV5-1
D: .
J: TRBJ2-7
CDR3: CASSSGDSVREQYF

V: TRBV6-4
D: TRBD1
J: TRBJ2-2
CDR3: CASSEGQGSAGELFF

V: TRBV19
D: TRBD2
J: TRBJ2-1
CDR3: CASSLAGPLGEQFF

V: TRBV28
D: .
J: TRBJ2-7
CDR3: CASSHGGIYEQYF

V: TRBV15
D: .
J: TRBJ2-2
CDR3: CATSRDKGGGTTGELFF

V: TRBV5-1
D: TRBD2
J: TRBJ2-5
CDR3: CASSLGASGRVGETQYF

V: TRBV25-1
D: .
J: TRBJ2-3
CDR3: CASSDRPSTDTQYF

V: TRBV7-3
D: .
J: TRBJ2-3
CDR3: CASSPGNTDTQYF

V: TRBV6-5
D: .
J: TRBJ2-5
CDR3: CASSPGTRKETQYF

V: TRBV19
D: .
J: TRBJ2-3
CDR3: CASSYERGTDTQYF

V: TRBV11-1
D: .
J: TRBJ1-2
CDR3: CASSPGQGYTF

V: TRBV5-1
D: TRBD2
J: TRBJ2-2
CDR3: CASSWTSRTGELFF

V: TRBV9
D: .
J: TRBJ2-5
CDR3: CASSVTPTGQETQYF

V: TRBV3-1/TRBV3-2
D: .
J: TRBJ1-6
CDR3: CASSQVQGNSPLHF

V: TRBV5-1
D: .
J: TRBJ1-4
CDR3: CASSLDPGTGYEKLFF

V: TRBV10-3
D: TRBD1
J: TRBJ2-1
CDR3: CAISKGQGRNEQFF

V: TRBV19
D: TRBD1
J: TRBJ2-7
CDR3: CATGGTGAYEQYF

V: TRBV28
D: TRBD2
J: TRBJ2-7
CDR3: CASSRPSGSYEQYF

V: TRBV2
D: TRBD1
J: TRBJ2-1
CDR3: CASSRQGDNEQFF

V: TRBV2
D: .
J: TRBJ1-5
CDR3: CASSWTSSNQPQHF

V: TRBV21-1
D: .
J: TRBJ1-5
CDR3: CASSNRGRRQPQHF

V: TRBV7-2
D: .
J: TRBJ2-5
CDR3: CASSLASLRQETQYF